The 13 T cell receptor beta chains reported below all come from one sample, sequenced in a study of blood T cell repertoires in COVID-19. Only in-frame clones appear in the TCRdb table, and some are missing; sequencing was by immunoSEQ multiplex PCR. Among fewer than 250,000 clones listed, 85% were seen once. The material sequenced was peripheral blood. The receptors originated from a woman aged 55-69 years with active or convalescent COVID-19.

The chain uses TRBV27 and TRBJ2-1; 7 bases are shared with TRBD2. Germline V gene data show CDR1 as MNHEY and CDR2 as SMNVEV (reference sequence). The CDR3 has 16 amino acids. The V segment lost 5 bases and the J segment 0 bases; nucleotides outside the gene matches: 7. As DNA, the CDR3 is TGTGCCAGCAGTAAAGCGGGGCGAAGCTCCTACAATGAGCAGTTCTTC. It translates to CASSKAGRSSYNEQFF.

V usage is TRBV30 and J usage is TRBJ1-5, with D unclear. The germline V gene has CDR1 GTSNPN and CDR2 SVGIG (reference sequence). V shed 3 bases and J shed 6 bases, with 12 bases lying between them. The CDR3 is 13 amino acids. The CDR3 sequence: CAWRRAVGQPQHF. CDR3 nucleotide sequence: TGTGCCTGGAGGAGGGCGGTGGGTCAGCCCCAGCATTTT.

This chain connects TRBV6-5 to TRBJ1-1, with D unclear. The V end was cut by 0 bases, the J end by 1 base, with 6 bases between. The CDR3 is 14 amino acids. Germline CDR1 MNHEY, CDR2 SVGAGI. CDR3 bases: TGTGCCAGCAGTTACTCCGTGAGGAACACTGAAGCTTTCTTT. Protein: CASSYSVRNTEAFF.

The V gene is TRBV2, the J gene TRBJ2-7, with D maybe TRBD1 (5 bases). V gave up 2 bases and J gave up 3 bases, with 8 bases separating them. CDR1 is SNHLY and CDR2 is FYNNEI in the germline V gene. The CDR3 has 13 residues. Here the CDR3 DNA reads TGTGCCAGCAGTGAACGCAGGGTCTACGAGCAGTACGTC. Translation gives CASSERRVYEQYV.

This CDR3 is CSVVRPGLAGGGPSTDTQYF. The CDR3 DNA is TGCAGCGTTGTTAGGCCGGGACTAGCGGGAGGAGGCCCTAGCACAGATACGCAGTATTTT. The V and J genes are TRBV29-1 and TRBJ2-3; 15 positions agree with TRBD2. The CDR3 length is 20 residues. CDR1 is SQVTM, CDR2 ANQGSEA, per germline. Germline trimming cut 4 bases from V and 0 bases from J; bases unmatched to any gene: 14.

This chain uses TRBV2 with TRBJ1-3; D is unresolved. The CDR3 totals 13 residues. CDR1 and CDR2 (germline): SNHLY, FYNNEI. V dropped 7 bases and J dropped 0 bases, with 7 bases sitting between them. CDR3 DNA: TGTGCCAGCAAGAGCCCCTCTGGAAACACCATATATTTT. It is translated as CASKSPSGNTIYF.

V is TRBV2 and J is TRBJ2-2; D call uncertain. The CDR3 covers 15 residues. The germline CDR1 and CDR2 sequences are SNHLY and FYNNEI. The ends were cut back, 4 bases at V and 3 bases at J, with 12 bases in the middle. The CDR3 DNA follows: TGTGCCAGCAGTGGGTTCGTGCCGGACACCGGGGAGCTGTTTTTT. It specifies CASSGFVPDTGELFF.

CDR3 residues: CATSSPQDSPLHF. CDR3 sequence (DNA): TGTGCCACCAGCAGCCCACAAGATTCACCCCTCCACTTT. The rearrangement links TRBV15 to TRBJ1-6, with D uncertain. Trimming took 3 bases from V and 8 from J, leaving 8 bases between them. Germline V CDR1 and CDR2: LNHNV, YYDKDF (reference sequence). The CDR3 consists of 13 residues.

The chain employs TRBV28 and TRBJ1-1, with 7 nucleotides matching TRBD1. This CDR3 comprises 16 residues. J lost 1 base, V lost 6 bases, and 11 bases had no gene match. The germline V gene has CDR1 MDHEN and CDR2 SYDVKM. CDR3 protein: CASSPIRQGWNTEAFF. CDR3 in DNA: TGTGCCAGCAGCCCTATCCGACAGGGTTGGAACACTGAAGCTTTCTTT.

This clone showed up just once. V is TRBV30 and J is TRBJ1-1, with D possibly TRBD1 on 5 matching bases. The CDR3 has 14 amino acids. Germline CDR1 GTSNPN, CDR2 SVGIG (reference sequence). V gave up 2 bases and J gave up 2 bases, with 12 bases separating them. The CDR3 loop is CAWSRGRANTEAFF. CDR3 in DNA: TGTGCCTGGAGTAGAGGCAGGGCCAACACTGAAGCTTTCTTT.

The V and J genes are TRBV7-8 and TRBJ1-2, with 7 positions matching TRBD1. The ends lost 5 bases at V and 4 bases at J; junction bases unmatched: 10. The CDR3 is made up of 15 amino acids. Germline V CDR1 and CDR2: SGHVS, FQNEAQ. The CDR3, as DNA: TGTGCCAGCAGCCCAGCCCGGAGGACAGGCTATGGCTACACCTTC. Translation: CASSPARRTGYGYTF. Looking up the rest from reference TRBV7-8 and TRBJ1-2 gives the full variable domain: GAGVSQSPRYKVAKRGQDVALRCDPISGHVSLFWYQQALGQGPEFLTYFQNEAQLDKSGLPSDRFFAERPEGSVSTLKIQRTQQEDSAVYLCASSPARRTGYGYTFGSGTRLTVV.

The genes are TRBV7-9 and TRBJ2-5; D unclear. Trimming left V 7 bases short and J 2 bases short, with 14 bases between. The CDR3 is 14 amino acids. Germline lookup yields CDR1 SEHNR and CDR2 FQNEAQ (reference sequence). CDR3 protein: CASTLGTLQETQYF. The CDR3 nucleotides are TGTGCCAGCACCCTCGGTACCCTGCAAGAGACCCAGTACTTC.

This CDR3 reads CASSLDGTSVYQETQYF. CDR3 in DNA: TGTGCCAGCAGCTTGGACGGGACTAGCGTTTATCAAGAGACCCAGTACTTC. The chain couples TRBV5-6 to TRBJ2-5, with TRBD2 identical over 10 bases. The germline V gene encodes CDR1 SGHDT and CDR2 YYEEEE. The CDR3 totals 17 residues. J was trimmed by 2 bases and V by 0 bases; bases with no gene match: 7.